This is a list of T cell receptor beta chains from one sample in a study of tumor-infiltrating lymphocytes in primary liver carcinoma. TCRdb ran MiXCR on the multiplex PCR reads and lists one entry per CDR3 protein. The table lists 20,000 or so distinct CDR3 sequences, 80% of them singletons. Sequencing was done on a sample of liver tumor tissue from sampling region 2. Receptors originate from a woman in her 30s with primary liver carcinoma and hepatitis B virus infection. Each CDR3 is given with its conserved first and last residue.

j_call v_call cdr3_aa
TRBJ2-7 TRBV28 CASSAFGGADYGQYF
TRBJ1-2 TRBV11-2 CASSLREANYGYAF
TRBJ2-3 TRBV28 CTSGFNSTDTQYF
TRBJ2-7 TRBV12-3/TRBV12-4 CAGSINYGYGQYF
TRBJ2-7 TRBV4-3 CASSQAVTGGHISYEHYF
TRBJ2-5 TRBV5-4 CANSLRGQETQYF
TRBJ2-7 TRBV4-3 CASSQVVAEGHISYEQYF
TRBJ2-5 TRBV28 CASNSRGGSWETRYF
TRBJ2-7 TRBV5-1 CASSLRGSDEQYF
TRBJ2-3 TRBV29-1 CSVGQGATDTQYF
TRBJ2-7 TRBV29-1 CSVEVLDRAYSYEQYF
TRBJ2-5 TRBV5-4 CVNSLVWPQETQSF
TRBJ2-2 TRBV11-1 CASSLVGGTNTGELFF
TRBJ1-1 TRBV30 CAWSGRVTEALF
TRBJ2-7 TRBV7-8 CASSRNSEANYEQYF
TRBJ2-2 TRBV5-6 CSSSLASRVTGELFF
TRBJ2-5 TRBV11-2 CASDPRQIETQYF
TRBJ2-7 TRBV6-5 CASSYDSDNDQYF
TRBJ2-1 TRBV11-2 CASSLWQLFEQFF
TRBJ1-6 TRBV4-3 CASSQDQAGIRLSPLHF
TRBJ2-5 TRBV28 CASSSRGRSWEAQYF
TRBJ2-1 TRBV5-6 CASSPLAYNEQFF
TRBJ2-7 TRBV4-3 CASSQAVTGGHICYKQYF
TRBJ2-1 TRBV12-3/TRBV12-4 CPSSLFGTSGLEQFF
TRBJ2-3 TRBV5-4 CASSNPAASGTWTGTQYF
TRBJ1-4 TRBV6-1 CASRDQGGREILFF
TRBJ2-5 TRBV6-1 CASSWVGATQEAQYF
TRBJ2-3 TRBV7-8 CARSSLVSDTRYF